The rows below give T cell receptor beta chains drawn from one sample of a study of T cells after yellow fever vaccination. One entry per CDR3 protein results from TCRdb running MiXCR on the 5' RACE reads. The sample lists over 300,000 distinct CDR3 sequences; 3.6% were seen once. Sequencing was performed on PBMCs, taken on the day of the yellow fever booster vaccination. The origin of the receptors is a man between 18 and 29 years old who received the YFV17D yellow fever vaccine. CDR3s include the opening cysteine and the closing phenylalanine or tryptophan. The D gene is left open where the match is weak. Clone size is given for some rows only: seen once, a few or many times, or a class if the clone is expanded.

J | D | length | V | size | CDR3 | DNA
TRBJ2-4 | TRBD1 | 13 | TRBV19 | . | CASSAGQGNIQYF | TGTGCCAGTAGTGCAGGACAGGGGAACATTCAGTACTTC
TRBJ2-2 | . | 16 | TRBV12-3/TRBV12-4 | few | CASSPVGGRDPGELFF | TGTGCCAGCAGTCCCGTAGGGGGTCGGGATCCCGGGGAGCTGTTTTTT
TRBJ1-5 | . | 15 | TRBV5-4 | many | CASSTQGTGNQPQHF | TGTGCCAGCAGCACCCAGGGCACGGGCAATCAGCCCCAGCATTTT
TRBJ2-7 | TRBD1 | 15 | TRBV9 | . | CASSPRDRLFYEQYF | TGTGCCAGCAGCCCACGGGACAGGCTTTTCTACGAGCAGTACTTC
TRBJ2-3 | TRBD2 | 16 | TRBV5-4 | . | CASSLAPGLARDTQYF | TGTGCCAGCAGCTTGGCCCCTGGACTAGCCAGAGATACGCAGTATTTT
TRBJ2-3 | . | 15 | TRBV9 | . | CASSLNPTNTDTQYF | TGTGCCAGCAGCCTAAACCCCACAAACACAGATACGCAGTATTTT
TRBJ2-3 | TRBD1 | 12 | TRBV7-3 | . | CASSPRQGGLYF | TGTGCCAGCAGCCCTAGACAGGGGGGGCTGTATTTT
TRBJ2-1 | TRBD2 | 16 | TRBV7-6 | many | CASSSRWTSERNEQFF | TGTGCCAGCAGCTCCAGGTGGACTAGCGAGCGCAATGAGCAGTTCTTC
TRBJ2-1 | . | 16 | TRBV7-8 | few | CASSLGLAQGGYEQFF | TGTGCCAGCAGCTTAGGTCTGGCTCAGGGGGGCTATGAGCAGTTCTTC
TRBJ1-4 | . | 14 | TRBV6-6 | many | CASSQAGANEKLFF | TGTGCCAGCAGTCAGGCAGGGGCTAATGAAAAACTGTTTTTT
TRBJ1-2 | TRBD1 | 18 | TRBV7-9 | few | CASSLASLPNRGDYGYTF | TGTGCCAGCAGCTTAGCTTCCCTCCCAAACAGGGGCGACTATGGCTACACCTTC
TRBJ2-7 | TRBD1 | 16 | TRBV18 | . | CASSRRDRGLTDEQYF | TGTGCCAGCTCACGCCGGGACAGGGGGCTAACCGACGAGCAGTACTTC
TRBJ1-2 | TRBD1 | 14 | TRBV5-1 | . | CASSLGQGADGYTF | TGCGCCAGCAGCTTGGGACAGGGGGCTGATGGCTACACCTTC
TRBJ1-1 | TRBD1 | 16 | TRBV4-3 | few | CASSRELDRGNTEAFF | TGCGCCAGCAGCCGCGAGTTGGACAGGGGGAACACTGAAGCTTTCTTT
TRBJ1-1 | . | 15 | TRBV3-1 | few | CASSKPGTLNTEAFF | TGTGCCAGCAGCAAACCCGGGACATTGAACACTGAAGCTTTCTTT
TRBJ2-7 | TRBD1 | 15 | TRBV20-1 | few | CSAGGTGTGAEEQYF | TGCAGTGCGGGGGGAACCGGGACAGGGGCGGAAGAGCAGTACTTC
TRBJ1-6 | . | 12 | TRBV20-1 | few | CSARDKSSPLHF | TGCAGTGCTAGAGATAAGAGTTCACCCCTCCACTTT
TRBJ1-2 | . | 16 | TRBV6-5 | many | CASSPRGFGLGSGYTF | TGTGCCAGCAGCCCCAGGGGCTTCGGATTGGGTTCTGGCTACACCTTC
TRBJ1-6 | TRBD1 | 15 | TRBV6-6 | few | CASSNPDRGNSPLHF | TGTGCCAGCAGTAACCCGGACAGGGGAAATTCACCCCTCCACTTT
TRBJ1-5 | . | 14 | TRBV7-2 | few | CASSLEGFNQPQHF | TGTGCCAGCAGCTTAGAAGGGTTCAATCAGCCCCAGCATTTT
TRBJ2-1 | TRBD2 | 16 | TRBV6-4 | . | CASSDSGTSFYNEQFF | TGTGCCAGCAGTGACTCTGGGACTAGCTTCTACAATGAGCAGTTCTTC
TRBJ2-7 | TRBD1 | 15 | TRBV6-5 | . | CASSSPGQGIYEQYF | TGTGCCAGCAGTTCACCGGGACAGGGCATCTACGAGCAGTACTTC
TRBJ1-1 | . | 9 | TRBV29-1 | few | CSVDGEAFF | TGCAGCGTTGACGGTGAAGCTTTCTTT
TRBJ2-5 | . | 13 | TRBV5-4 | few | CASGRPNQETQYF | TGTGCCAGCGGGCGGCCGAACCAAGAGACCCAGTACTTC
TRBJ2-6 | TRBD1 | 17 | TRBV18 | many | CASSPRETGVGANVLTF | TGTGCCAGCTCACCGAGAGAGACAGGGGTCGGGGCCAACGTCCTGACTTTC
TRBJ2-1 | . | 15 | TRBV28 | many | CASKSDRLPYNEQFF | TGTGCCAGCAAGTCCGACAGATTACCCTACAATGAGCAGTTCTTC
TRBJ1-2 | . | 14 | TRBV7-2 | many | CASSLGVGGYGYTF | TGTGCCAGCAGCTTAGGGGTCGGAGGGTATGGCTACACCTTC
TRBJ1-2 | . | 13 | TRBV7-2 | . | CASSLVEGNGYTF | TGTGCCAGCAGCTTAGTGGAGGGAAATGGCTACACCTTC
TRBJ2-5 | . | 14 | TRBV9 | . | CASSVRPGAETQYF | TGTGCCAGCAGCGTAAGACCGGGGGCAGAGACCCAGTACTTC
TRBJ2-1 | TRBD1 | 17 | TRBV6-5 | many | CASSLMPGTGGYNEQFF | TGTGCCAGCAGTTTAATGCCCGGGACAGGGGGGTACAATGAGCAGTTCTTC